Here is one T cell receptor beta chain with its context. The data originate from a study of tumor-infiltrating lymphocytes in oesophageal squamous cell carcinoma. TCRdb reprocessed the PCR reads with MiXCR, giving one entry per CDR3 protein. The sample lists about 24,000 distinct CDR3 sequences; 35% to 45% were seen once. The sample comprised esophageal tumor tissue. The TCR originated in a male donor with esophageal squamous cell carcinoma.

CDR3 bases: TGTGCCAGCAGCAATAGCGGGGGCACAGATACGCAGTATTTT. The encoded protein is CASSNSGGTDTQYF. V gene TRBV6-1 combines with J gene TRBJ2-3, with TRBD2 matching 8 bases. Germline V lookup: CDR1 MNHNS, CDR2 SASEGT. The ends lost 6 bases at V and 1 base at J; junction bases unmatched: 3. The CDR3 consists of 14 residues.